This T cell receptor (beta chain) was retrieved from a study of blood T cell repertoires in COVID-19 (dated by TCRdb to 2018 to 2020). For the wider study: Samples covering the acute and convalescent phases of COVID-19 were provided by collaborators in the United States, Italy and Spain. Sample metadata almost always included a de-identified subject ID, COVID-19 status, age in years and sex. Subjects who had been exposed to COVID-19, were actively infected with it, or had recovered from it provided the deeply sampled blood TCRbeta repertoires that made up the dataset. Where HLA class I and class II types were available, the types were taken from metadata supplied by the sample provider, not from assay-based typing. The repertoires were released in a freely available public database meant as a resource for research on the immune response to SARS-CoV-2. Samples came from the ongoing ImmuneRACE study (first 160 participants) plus 1,254 subjects from 6 global collaborators. The material from the prospective study consisted of cDNA or gDNA derived from T cells, B-cell-depleted T cells, or PBMCs. Study-wide findings and limitations: How much clinical and demographic metadata was included differed by source and by participant, and the metadata was provided uncurated.

Relative to germline, V is missing 7 bases and J is missing 5 bases, with 6 bases of the junction outside any gene match. CDR1 and CDR2 were assigned from the germline V gene as SGHTA and FQGNSA. The cysteine opens and the phenylalanine closes a CDR3 of 14 amino acids. Only the CDR3 part of the read is kept: 42 bases, read in frame from the first base. TCRbeta CDR3 regions were amplified from genomic DNA using the immunoSEQ Assay, a bias-controlled multiplex PCR. The paper's data handling went like this. The number of nucleated cells in each sample was estimated by amplification of reference gene primers within the assay. Sequence reads were collapsed and filtered to measure the absolute abundance of every unique TCRbeta CDR3 rearrangement. For each sample, productive Simpson clonality was calculated by taking the square root of Simpson's diversity index across productive rearrangements. Imported from immuneACCESS, the table was reduced by TCRdb to in-frame sequences with V and J called. These copies leave out some clones; in studies compared against another copy, an unresolved V gene accounts for under half, and the cause of the remainder is not known. The V and J calls and clone size are taken from that table; D and trimming were inferred from the DNA. This sample gives about 160,000 clones in total; about 82% of them show up just once. Jointly, the top ten make up 5.5% to 7% of the sample.

Points on this clone: What this receptor recognizes is not known. The input lacks base qualities; no much larger clone sits a single base away.

Whole blood was collected in K2EDTA tubes by collaborating institutions according to the institutions' own protocols. Collaborator samples were shipped for TCRbeta analysis as frozen whole blood, isolated PBMCs, or DNA extracted from either sample type. Rearrangement joined TRBV7-2 to TRBJ2-7; TRBD2 lines up with 12 middle nucleotides. The sequencing sample was made of peripheral blood. The receptor was derived from a man aged 45-60 years with active or convalescent COVID-19. Here the CDR3 is given as CASTLAGGPHEQYF. The DNA reads as follows: TGTGCCAGCACCCTAGCGGGGGGGCCCCACGAGCAGTACTTC.